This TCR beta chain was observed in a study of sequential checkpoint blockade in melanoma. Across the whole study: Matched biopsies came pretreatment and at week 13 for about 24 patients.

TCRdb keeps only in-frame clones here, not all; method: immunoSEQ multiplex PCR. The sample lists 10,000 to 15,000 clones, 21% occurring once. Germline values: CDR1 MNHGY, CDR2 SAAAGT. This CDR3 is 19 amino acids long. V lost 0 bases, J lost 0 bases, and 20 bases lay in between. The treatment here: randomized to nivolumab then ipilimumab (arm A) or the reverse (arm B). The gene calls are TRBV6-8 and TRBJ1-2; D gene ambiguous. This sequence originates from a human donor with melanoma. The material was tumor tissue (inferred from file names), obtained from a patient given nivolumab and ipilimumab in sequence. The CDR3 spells CASSYSSGRLAFSNYGYTF. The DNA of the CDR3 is TGTGCCAGCAGTTACTCGTCTGGTCGATTGGCGTTCTCTAACTATGGCTACACCTTC.